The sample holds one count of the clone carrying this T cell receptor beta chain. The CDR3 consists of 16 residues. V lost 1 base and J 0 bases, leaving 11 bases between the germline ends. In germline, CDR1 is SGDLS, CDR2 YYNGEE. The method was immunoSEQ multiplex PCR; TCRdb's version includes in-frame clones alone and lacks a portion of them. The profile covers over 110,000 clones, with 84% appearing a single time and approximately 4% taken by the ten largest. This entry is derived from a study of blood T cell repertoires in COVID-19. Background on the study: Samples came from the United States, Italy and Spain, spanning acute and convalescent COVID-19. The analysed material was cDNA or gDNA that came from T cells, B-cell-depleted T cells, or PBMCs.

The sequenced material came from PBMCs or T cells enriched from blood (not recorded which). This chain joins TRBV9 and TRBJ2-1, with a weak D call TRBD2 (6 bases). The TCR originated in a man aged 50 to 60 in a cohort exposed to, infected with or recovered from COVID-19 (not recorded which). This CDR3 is CASSVLTGSSYNEQFF. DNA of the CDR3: TGTGCCAGCAGCGTACTAACCGGGAGCTCCTACAATGAGCAGTTCTTC.